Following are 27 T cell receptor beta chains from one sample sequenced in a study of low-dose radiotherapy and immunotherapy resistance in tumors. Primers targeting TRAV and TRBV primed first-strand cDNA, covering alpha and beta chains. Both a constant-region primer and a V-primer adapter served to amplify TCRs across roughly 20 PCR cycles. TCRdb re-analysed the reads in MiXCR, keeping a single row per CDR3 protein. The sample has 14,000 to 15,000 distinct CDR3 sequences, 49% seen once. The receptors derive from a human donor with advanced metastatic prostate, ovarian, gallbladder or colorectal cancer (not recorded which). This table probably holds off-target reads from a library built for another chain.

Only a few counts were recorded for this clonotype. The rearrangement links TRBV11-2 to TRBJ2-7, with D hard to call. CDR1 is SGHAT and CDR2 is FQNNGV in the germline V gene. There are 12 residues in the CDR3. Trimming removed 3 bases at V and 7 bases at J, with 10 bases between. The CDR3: CASSLGSVEQYF. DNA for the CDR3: TGTGCCAGCAGCTTGGGTTCCGTGGAGCAGTACTTC.

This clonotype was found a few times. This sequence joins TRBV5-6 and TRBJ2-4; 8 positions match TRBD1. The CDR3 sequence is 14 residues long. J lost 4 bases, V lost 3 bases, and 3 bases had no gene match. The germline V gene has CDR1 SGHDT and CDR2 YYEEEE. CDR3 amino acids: CASSSGTGKNIQYF. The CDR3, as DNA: TGTGCCAGCAGCTCCGGGACAGGAAAAAACATTCAGTACTTC. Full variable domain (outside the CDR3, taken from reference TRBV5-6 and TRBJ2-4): DAGVTQSPTHLIKTRGQQVTLRCSPKSGHDTVSWYQQALGQGPQFIFQYYEEEERQRGNFPDRFSGHQFPNYSSELNVNALLLGDSALYLCASSSGTGKNIQYFGAGTRLSVL.

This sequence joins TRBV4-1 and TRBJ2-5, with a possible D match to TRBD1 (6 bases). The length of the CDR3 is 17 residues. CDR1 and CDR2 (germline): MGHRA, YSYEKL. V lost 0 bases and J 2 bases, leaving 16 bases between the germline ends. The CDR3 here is CASSQDSRGNEQETQYF. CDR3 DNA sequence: TGCGCCAGCAGCCAAGACTCCAGGGGTAATGAACAAGAGACCCAGTACTTC.

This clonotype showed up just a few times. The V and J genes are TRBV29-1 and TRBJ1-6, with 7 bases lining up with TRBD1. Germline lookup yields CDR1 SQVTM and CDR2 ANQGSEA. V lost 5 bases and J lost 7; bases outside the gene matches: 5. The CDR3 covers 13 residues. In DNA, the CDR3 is TGCAGCGTTAAGGGGGACAGCAATTCACCCCTCCACTTT. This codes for CSVKGDSNSPLHF.

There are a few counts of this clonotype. CDR3 coding DNA: TGTGCCATCAATGACAACATGAACACTGAAGCTTTCTTT. It specifies CAINDNMNTEAFF. The chain recombines TRBV10-3 with TRBJ1-1; no definite D call. Deletions cut 7 bases from V and 0 bases from J, with 9 bases between. The CDR3 totals 13 residues. Germline V CDR1 and CDR2: ENHRY, SYGVKD.

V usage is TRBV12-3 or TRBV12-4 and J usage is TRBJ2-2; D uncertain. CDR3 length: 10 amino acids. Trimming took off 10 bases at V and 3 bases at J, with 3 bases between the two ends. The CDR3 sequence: CAIDTGELFF. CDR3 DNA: TGTGCCATCGACACCGGGGAGCTGTTTTTT.

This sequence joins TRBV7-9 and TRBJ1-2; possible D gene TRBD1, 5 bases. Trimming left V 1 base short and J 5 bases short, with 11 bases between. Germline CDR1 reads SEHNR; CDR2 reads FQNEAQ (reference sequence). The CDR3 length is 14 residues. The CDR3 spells CASSLDRWAYGYTF. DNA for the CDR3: TGTGCCAGCAGCTTAGACAGGTGGGCTTATGGCTACACCTTC.

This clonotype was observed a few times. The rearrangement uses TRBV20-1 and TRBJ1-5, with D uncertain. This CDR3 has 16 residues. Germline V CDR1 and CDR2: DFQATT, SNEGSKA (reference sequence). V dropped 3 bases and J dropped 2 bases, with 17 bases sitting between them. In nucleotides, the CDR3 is TGCAGTGCTAGGACCGGGGTGGCGCAGGGCAATCAGCCCCAGCATTTT. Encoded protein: CSARTGVAQGNQPQHF.

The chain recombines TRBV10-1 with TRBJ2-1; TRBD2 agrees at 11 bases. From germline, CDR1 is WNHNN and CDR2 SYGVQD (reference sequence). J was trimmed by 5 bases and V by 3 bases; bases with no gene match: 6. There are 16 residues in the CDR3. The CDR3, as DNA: TGCGCCAGCAGTGATACCGGGACTAGCGGAAACAATGAGCAGTTCTTC. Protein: CASSDTGTSGNNEQFF.

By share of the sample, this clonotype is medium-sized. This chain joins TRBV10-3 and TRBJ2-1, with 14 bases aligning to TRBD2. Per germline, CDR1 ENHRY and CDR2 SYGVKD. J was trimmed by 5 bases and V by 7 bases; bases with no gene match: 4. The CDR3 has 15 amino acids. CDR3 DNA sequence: TGTGCCATCACCAAGGGACTAGCGGGAGACAATGAGCAGTTCTTC. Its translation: CAITKGLAGDNEQFF.

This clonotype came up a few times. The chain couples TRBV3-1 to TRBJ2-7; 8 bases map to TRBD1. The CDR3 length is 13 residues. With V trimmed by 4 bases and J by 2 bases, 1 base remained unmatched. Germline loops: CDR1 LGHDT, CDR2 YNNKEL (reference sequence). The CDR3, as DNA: TGTGCCAGCAGCCGGGACAGGACCTACGAGCAGTACTTC. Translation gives CASSRDRTYEQYF.

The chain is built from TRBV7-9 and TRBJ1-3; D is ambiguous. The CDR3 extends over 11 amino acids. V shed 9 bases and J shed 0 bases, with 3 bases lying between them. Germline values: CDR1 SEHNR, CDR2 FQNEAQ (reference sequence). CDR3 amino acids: CASASGNTIYF. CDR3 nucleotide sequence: TGTGCCAGTGCCTCTGGAAACACCATATATTTT.

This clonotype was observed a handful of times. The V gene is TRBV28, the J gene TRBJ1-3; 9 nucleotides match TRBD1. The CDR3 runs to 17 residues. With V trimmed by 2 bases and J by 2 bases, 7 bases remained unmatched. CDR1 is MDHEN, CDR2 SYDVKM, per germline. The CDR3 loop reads CASSLGGTGMTGNTIYF. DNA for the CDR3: TGTGCCAGCAGTTTAGGTGGGACAGGGATGACTGGAAACACCATATATTTT.

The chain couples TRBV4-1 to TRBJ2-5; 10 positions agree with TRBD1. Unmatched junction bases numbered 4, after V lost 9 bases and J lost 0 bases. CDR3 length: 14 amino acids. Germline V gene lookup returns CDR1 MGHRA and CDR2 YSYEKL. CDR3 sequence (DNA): TGCGCCAGTTCGGACAGGGGGTACCAAGAGACCCAGTACTTC. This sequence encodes CASSDRGYQETQYF.

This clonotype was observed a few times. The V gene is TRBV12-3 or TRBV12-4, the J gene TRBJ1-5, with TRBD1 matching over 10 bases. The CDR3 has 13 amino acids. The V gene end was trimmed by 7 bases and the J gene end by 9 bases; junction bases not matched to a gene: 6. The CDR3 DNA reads TGTGCCAGCAAAGGGGACAGGGGTCTGCCCCAGCATTTT. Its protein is CASKGDRGLPQHF.

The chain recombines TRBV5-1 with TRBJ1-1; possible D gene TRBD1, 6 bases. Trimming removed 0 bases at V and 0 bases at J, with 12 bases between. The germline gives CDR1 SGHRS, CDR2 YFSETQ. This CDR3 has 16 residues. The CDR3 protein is CASSLAGDILNTEAFF. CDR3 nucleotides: TGCGCCAGCAGCTTGGCCGGGGACATCTTGAACACTGAAGCTTTCTTT.

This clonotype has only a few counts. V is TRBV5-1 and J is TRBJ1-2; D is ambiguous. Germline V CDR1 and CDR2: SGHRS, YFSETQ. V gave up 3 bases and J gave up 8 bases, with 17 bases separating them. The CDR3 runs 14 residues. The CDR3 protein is CASSSEAGLGGYTF. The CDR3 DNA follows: TGCGCCAGCAGCTCAGAGGCGGGGTTGGGCGGCTACACCTTC.

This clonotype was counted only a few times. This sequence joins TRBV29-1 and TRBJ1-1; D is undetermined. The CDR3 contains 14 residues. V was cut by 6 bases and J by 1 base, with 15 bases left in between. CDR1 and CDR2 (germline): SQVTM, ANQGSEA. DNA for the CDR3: TGCAGCGTGGACCTGACGGAATGGAACACTGAAGCTTTCTTT. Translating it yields CSVDLTEWNTEAFF.

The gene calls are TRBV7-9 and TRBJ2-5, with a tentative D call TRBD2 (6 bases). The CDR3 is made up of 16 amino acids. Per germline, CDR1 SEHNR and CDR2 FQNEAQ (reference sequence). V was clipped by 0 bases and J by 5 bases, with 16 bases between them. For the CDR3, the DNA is TGTGCCAGCAGCTTAGCCGGAACGGGAGATTCTGAGACCCAGTACTTC. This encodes CASSLAGTGDSETQYF. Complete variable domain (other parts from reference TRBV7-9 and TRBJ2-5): DTGVSQNPRHKITKRGQNVTFRCDPISEHNRLYWYRQTLGQGPEFLTYFQNEAQLEKSRLLSDRFSAERPKGSFSTLEIQRTEQGDSAMYLCASSLAGTGDSETQYFGPGTRLLVL.

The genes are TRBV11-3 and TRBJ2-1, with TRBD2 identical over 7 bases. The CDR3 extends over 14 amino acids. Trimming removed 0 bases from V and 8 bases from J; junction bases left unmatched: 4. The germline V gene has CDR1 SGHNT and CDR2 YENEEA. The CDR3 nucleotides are TGTGCCAGCAGCTTAGATGCGGGAGACTATGAGCAGTTCTTC. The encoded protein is CASSLDAGDYEQFF.

The CDR3 bases are TGTGCCAGCAGTTTTATTATGGCACAGGGGGAAGAAAAACTGTTTTTT. Translated: CASSFIMAQGEEKLFF. The rearrangement joins TRBV12-3 or TRBV12-4 to TRBJ1-4; TRBD1 matches at 8 bases. The CDR3 length is 16 residues. Trimming at V came to 3 bases and at J to 8 bases, leaving 11 bases not matched to a gene.

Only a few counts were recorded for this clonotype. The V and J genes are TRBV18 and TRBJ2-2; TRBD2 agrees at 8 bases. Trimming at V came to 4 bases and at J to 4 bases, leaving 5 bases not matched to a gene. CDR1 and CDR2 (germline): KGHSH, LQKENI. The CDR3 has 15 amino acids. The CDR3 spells CASSLVAGITGELFF. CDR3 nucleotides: TGTGCCAGCTCACTGGTAGCGGGAATCACCGGGGAGCTGTTTTTT.

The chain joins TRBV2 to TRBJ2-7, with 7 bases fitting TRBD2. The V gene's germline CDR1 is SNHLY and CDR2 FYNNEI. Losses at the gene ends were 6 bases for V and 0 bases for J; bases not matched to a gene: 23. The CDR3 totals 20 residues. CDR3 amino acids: CASRDIFRDYREASSYEQYF. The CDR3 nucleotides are TGTGCCAGCAGGGACATATTTAGGGACTACCGGGAGGCTAGCTCCTACGAGCAGTACTTC.

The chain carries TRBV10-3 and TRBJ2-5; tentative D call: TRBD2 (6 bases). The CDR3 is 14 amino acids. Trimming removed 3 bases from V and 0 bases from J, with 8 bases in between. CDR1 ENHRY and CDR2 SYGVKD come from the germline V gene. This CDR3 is CAISEGGNQETQYF. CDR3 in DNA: TGTGCCATCAGTGAAGGAGGGAACCAAGAGACCCAGTACTTC.

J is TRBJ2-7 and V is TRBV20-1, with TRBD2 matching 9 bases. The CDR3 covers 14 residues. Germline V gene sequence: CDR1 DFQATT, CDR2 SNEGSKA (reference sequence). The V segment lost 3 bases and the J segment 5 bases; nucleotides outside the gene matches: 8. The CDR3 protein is CSARGSGSAHEQYF. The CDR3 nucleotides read TGCAGTGCTAGGGGTAGCGGGAGTGCTCACGAGCAGTACTTC.

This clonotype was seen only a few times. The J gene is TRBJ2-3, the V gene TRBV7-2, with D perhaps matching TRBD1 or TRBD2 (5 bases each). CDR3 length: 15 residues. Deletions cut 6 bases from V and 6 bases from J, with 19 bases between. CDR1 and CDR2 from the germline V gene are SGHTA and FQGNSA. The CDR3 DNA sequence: TGTGCCAGCAGGCGTCGAGGGGTGCAGGCGGATACGCAGTATTTT. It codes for CASRRRGVQADTQYF.

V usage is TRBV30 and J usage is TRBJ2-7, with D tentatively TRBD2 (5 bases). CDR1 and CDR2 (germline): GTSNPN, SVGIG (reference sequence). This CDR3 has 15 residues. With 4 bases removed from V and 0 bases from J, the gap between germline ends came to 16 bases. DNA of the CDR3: TGTGCCTGGATCCCTGGAGGTCGGAGCTCCTACGAGCAGTACTTC. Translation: CAWIPGGRSSYEQYF.